Presented here are 12 T cell receptor beta chains from one specimen sequenced in a study of early T cells in non-severe SARS-CoV-2 infection. TCRdb re-derived calls from the 5' RACE reads in MiXCR, one entry per CDR3 protein. The table records approximately 29,000 distinct CDR3 sequences, around 7% of them present only once. Sequenced material: whole blood. All receptors derive from an adult who was a healthcare worker with PCR-confirmed SARS-CoV-2 infection or an uninfected control (not recorded which).

This clonotype came up many times. The V call is TRBV20-1, the J call TRBJ1-4; the D gene is possibly TRBD1 (5 bases). The CDR3 spans 12 residues. Trimming removed 6 bases from V and 8 bases from J, with 13 bases in between. Germline-derived CDR1 and CDR2 are DFQATT and SNEGSKA (reference sequence). CDR3 nucleotides: TGCAGTGCCCCAGGGTCTGAGGAAAAACTGTTTTTT. Protein: CSAPGSEEKLFF.

This clonotype has at least ten counts. The chain employs TRBV29-1 and TRBJ2-7, with TRBD1 matching over 9 bases. After removal of 3 bases from V and 2 bases from J, the junction contained 8 bases not matched to a gene. Germline assignment: CDR1 SQVTM and CDR2 ANQGSEA. The CDR3 length is 15 residues. CDR3 DNA: TGCAGCGTTGAGGGGACAGGGATAACCGCCTACGAGCAGTACTTC. The encoded protein is CSVEGTGITAYEQYF.

This clonotype has a count of ten or more. V usage is TRBV10-3 and J usage is TRBJ1-1; D uncertain. Germline CDR1 is ENHRY and CDR2 is SYGVKD. The CDR3 extends over 13 amino acids. Trimming took off 6 bases at V and 3 bases at J, with 11 bases between the two ends. Here the CDR3 DNA reads TGTGCCATCAGCGTTAGCGGGGACACTGAAGCTTTCTTT. As protein: CAISVSGDTEAFF.

The sample holds a few counts of this clonotype. The chain is built from TRBV5-1 and TRBJ2-7; 9 positions agree with TRBD1. After removal of 5 bases from V and 5 bases from J, the junction contained 11 bases not matched to a gene. The length of the CDR3 is 15 residues. Germline CDR1 and CDR2: SGHRS and YFSETQ. CDR3 amino acids: CASRVTGGASDEQYF. The CDR3 nucleotides read TGCGCCAGCAGAGTTACAGGGGGCGCGTCTGACGAGCAGTACTTC.

This clonotype was detected many times. The J gene is TRBJ2-2, the V gene TRBV10-1, with D uncertain. The CDR3 is 14 amino acids. Trimming shortened V by 0 bases and J by 6 bases, and 8 bases separated the two germline ends. Germline CDR1 is WNHNN and CDR2 is SYGVQD (reference sequence). The DNA for the CDR3 is TGCGCCAGCAGTGAGTCGAAGGCTCCCGGGGAGCTGTTTTTT. Encoded protein: CASSESKAPGELFF.

The table lists this clonotype with many counts. The chain combines TRBV20-1 with TRBJ2-1; 7 bases align to TRBD2. V lost 6 bases, J lost 7 bases, and 21 bases stayed unmatched. The CDR3 has 17 residues. Germline CDR1 reads DFQATT; CDR2 reads SNEGSKA (reference sequence). As DNA, the CDR3 is TGCAGTGCCACGTCTGGTCTGATGGGGGGGATAGGGAATGAGCAGTTCTTC. Protein sequence: CSATSGLMGGIGNEQFF.

In its sample, this clonotype was seen many times. The rearrangement uses TRBV4-3 and TRBJ1-4; 7 bases are shared with TRBD1. Germline values: CDR1 LGHNA, CDR2 YSLEER. The CDR3 is 16 amino acids. V shed 0 bases, J shed 2 bases, and the junction held 3 bases outside the gene matches. CDR3 sequence: CASSQDLGGTNEKLFF. The CDR3 coding sequence is TGCGCCAGCAGCCAAGATTTAGGGGGCACTAATGAAAAACTGTTTTTT.

This clonotype was counted at least ten times. Germline is not matched at one junction end, which may reflect a read error. This chain links TRBV3-1 with TRBJ1-1; D remains unclear. CDR3 size: 13 residues. Germline-derived CDR1 and CDR2 are LGHDT and YNNKEL (reference sequence). CDR3 coding DNA: TGTGCCAGCGGCCAGCTTATGAACACTGAAGCTTTCTTT. It yields the protein CASGQLMNTEAFF.

This clonotype showed up just once. This clone may be a read error of a much larger clone one base away. The rearrangement links TRBV6-2 or TRBV6-3 to TRBJ1-3, with 12 bases identical to TRBD1. Germline trimming cut 5 bases from V and 9 bases from J; bases unmatched to any gene: 14. The CDR3 length is 17 residues. Germline V gives CDR1 MNHEY, CDR2 SVGEGT. CDR3 nucleotides: TGTGCCAGCAGTGACTTGCCGGGACAGGGGGCGAGAAGCACCATATATTTT. Its protein product is CASSDLPGQGARSTIYF.

This clonotype was detected a few times. As DNA, the CDR3 is TGTGCCAGCAGCTTTGCGGGAGGGCCGGTAGAGACCCAGTACTTC. Translating it yields CASSFAGGPVETQYF. This rearrangement joins TRBV7-2 to TRBJ2-5; 9 bases match TRBD2. This CDR3 region has 15 residues. V shed 3 bases, J shed 4 bases, and the junction held 6 bases outside the gene matches. CDR1 SGHTA and CDR2 FQGNSA come from the germline V gene.

This clonotype was found many times. The CDR3 DNA is TGCAGTGCCTTAGGACAGGGGGCGAGAGGCACCGGGGAGCTGTTTTTT. Protein sequence: CSALGQGARGTGELFF. The rearrangement uses TRBV20-1 and TRBJ2-2; 11 bases agree with TRBD1. The CDR3 covers 16 residues. CDR1 DFQATT and CDR2 SNEGSKA come from the germline V gene (reference sequence). Trimming at V came to 6 bases and at J to 4 bases, leaving 10 bases not matched to a gene.

This clonotype showed up many times. The chain recombines TRBV10-3 with TRBJ1-5, with D possibly matching TRBD1 (6 bases). The V end lost 2 bases, the J end lost 7 bases, and 12 bases lay between the germline ends. CDR1 is ENHRY and CDR2 is SYGVKD in the germline V gene. The CDR3 is 14 amino acids. The CDR3 reads CAISETGRGQPQHF. The CDR3 region has the DNA TGTGCCATCAGTGAGACAGGGCGAGGGCAGCCCCAGCATTTT.